This TCR beta chain was sequenced for a study of STAT3 mutations in large granular lymphocyte leukemia. Whole-study findings and limits: In several patients, dominant TCR clone burden exceeded STAT3 mutant burden. In T-cell large granular lymphocyte leukemia, about half of patients showed multiple immunodominant subclonotypes. In about 30% of the 18 patients, new TCR clonotypes emerged after therapy.

Data came from immunoSEQ multiplex PCR; TCRdb stores just in-frame clones and leaves some out. The sample shows over 10,000 clones, 80% to 90% of them seen only once. J lost 2 bases, V lost 3 bases, and 5 bases had no gene match. This CDR3 contains 15 residues. Germline V CDR1 and CDR2: MDHEN, SYDVKM. Points on this clone: Its antigen is unknown.

The specimen sequenced was PBMCs. This chain connects TRBV28 to TRBJ1-2; 8 bases map to TRBD1. This sequence was found in a human donor with T large granular lymphocyte leukemia. Some clones in this sample may be carry-over from other donors' samples. As DNA, the CDR3 is TGTGCCAGCAGTTTCGGGAGACAGGGGAACTATGGCTACACCTTC. It is translated as CASSFGRQGNYGYTF.